The present T cell receptor beta chain was sequenced within a study of T cells after yellow fever vaccination. Study-level points and caveats: Clones from primary vaccination mostly reappeared after the booster (96% CD4, approximately 91% CD8). Among all clonotypes, a small share was observed in both CD4 and CD8 compartments. FACS-sorted repertoires could harbor abundant contaminating bulk-population clonotypes.

V was trimmed by 2 bases and J by 2 bases, leaving 9 bases between them. The germline V gene encodes CDR1 DFQATT and CDR2 SNEGSKA (reference sequence). The CDR3 spans 13 residues. This clonotype appeared a single time. Its antigen is currently unknown. A process of 5'RACE template switching, which added a universal primer site and UMIs, was used to make TCR cDNA. TCRdb independently ran MiXCR on the 5' RACE reads; one entry per CDR3 protein. The top ten clones hold over 15% of a sample with roughly 400,000 distinct CDR3 sequences, under 20% of them seen once. Sequencing was performed on PBMCs, taken before the yellow fever booster vaccination. This sequence joins TRBV20-1 and TRBJ1-1; tentative D call: TRBD1 (5 bases). The TCR comes from a man aged 18 to 35 who received the YFV17D yellow fever vaccine. The CDR3 DNA is TGCAGTGCTAGATTCGGGGGAAACACTGAAGCTTTCTTT. It yields the protein CSARFGGNTEAFF.